A selection of T cell receptor beta chains follows, all from one sample in a study of shared clonotypes between healthy human individuals. Here immunoSEQ multiplex PCR was the method, and the copy in TCRdb shows in-frame clones only, minus some. The table records approximately 1,500,000 clones, 98% of them present only once. The sample consisted of naive CD4+ T cells sorted from blood. The receptor set was obtained from a man between 25 and 39 years old in good health. Both conserved end residues are trimmed from each CDR3. The order of the fields is V gene, D gene, J gene, CDR3 protein. A D gene is named only where the DNA matches it firmly.

TRBV11-1	NA	TRBJ2-1	ASSFLDLKGDEQF
TRBV11-3	TRBD1	TRBJ2-1	ASSRGQGSYNEQF
TRBV19	TRBD1	TRBJ1-4	ASTRGIRENEKLF
TRBV28	NA	TRBJ1-5	ASSHNGGERGNQPQH
TRBV6-1	NA	TRBJ2-3	ASKPGGTDTQY
TRBV5-1	NA	TRBJ2-3	ASSSVRTDTQY
TRBV6-6	NA	TRBJ2-5	ASSGGAETQY
TRBV18	TRBD2	TRBJ2-2	ASSHPGLAGPTGELF
TRBV5-1	TRBD1	TRBJ2-7	ASRGRDRGSYEQY
TRBV28	NA	TRBJ2-1	ASSFLHEQF
TRBV15	TRBD2	TRBJ2-1	ATSRRLALNEQF
TRBV9	TRBD1	TRBJ1-1	ASSAGQVTLVNTEAF
TRBV2	TRBD1	TRBJ2-3	ASSVDRGGTDTQY
TRBV7-9	TRBD2	TRBJ2-2	ASSSGLAAGELF
TRBV7-9	NA	TRBJ1-5	ASSQAGRIGNQPQH
TRBV28	NA	TRBJ2-7	ASSSGAHEQY
TRBV15	NA	TRBJ2-5	ATSRDQWTQETQY
TRBV5-1	TRBD1	TRBJ1-4	ASSPRTGEDEKLF
TRBV27	NA	TRBJ2-1	ASSFPGEPEPF
TRBV2	NA	TRBJ1-5	ASSLGRSNQPQH
TRBV5-6	TRBD2	TRBJ2-7	ASSLVVAGGRDPYEQY
TRBV19	NA	TRBJ2-1	ASSIGLPNEQF
TRBV5-1	TRBD2	TRBJ2-7	ASSLSPGVAGVYEQY
TRBV5-4	TRBD2	TRBJ2-7	ASSRHGLAGGEQY
TRBV7-3	NA	TRBJ1-5	ASKAGFPRDQPQH
TRBV27	NA	TRBJ1-3	ASSLRWGRHSGNTIY
TRBV6-6	NA	TRBJ2-3	ASSPSGAQY
TRBV19	NA	TRBJ1-1	ASRGPDSTEAF
TRBV4-1	TRBD2	TRBJ2-2	ASSQGTSGNVGELF
TRBV7-6	TRBD1	TRBJ2-2	ASSSRDRANTGELF
TRBV10-3	TRBD1	TRBJ2-5	AISGGQGVETQY
TRBV2	TRBD2	TRBJ2-2	AAAGDYAGELF
TRBV28	NA	TRBJ1-3	ASSSGVPSGNTIY
TRBV7-9	TRBD2	TRBJ2-1	ASSGLASYNEQF
TRBV5-1	NA	TRBJ2-5	ASSLGQGEETQY
TRBV11-2	NA	TRBJ2-5	ASSLDYETQY
TRBV7-9	NA	TRBJ2-7	ASSNRDSYEQY
TRBV5-1	TRBD1	TRBJ2-5	ASSLAGQGKETQY
TRBV25-1	NA	TRBJ1-4	ASSEPQVAGGNEKLF
TRBV28	TRBD1	TRBJ1-5	ASSFRQGVQPQH